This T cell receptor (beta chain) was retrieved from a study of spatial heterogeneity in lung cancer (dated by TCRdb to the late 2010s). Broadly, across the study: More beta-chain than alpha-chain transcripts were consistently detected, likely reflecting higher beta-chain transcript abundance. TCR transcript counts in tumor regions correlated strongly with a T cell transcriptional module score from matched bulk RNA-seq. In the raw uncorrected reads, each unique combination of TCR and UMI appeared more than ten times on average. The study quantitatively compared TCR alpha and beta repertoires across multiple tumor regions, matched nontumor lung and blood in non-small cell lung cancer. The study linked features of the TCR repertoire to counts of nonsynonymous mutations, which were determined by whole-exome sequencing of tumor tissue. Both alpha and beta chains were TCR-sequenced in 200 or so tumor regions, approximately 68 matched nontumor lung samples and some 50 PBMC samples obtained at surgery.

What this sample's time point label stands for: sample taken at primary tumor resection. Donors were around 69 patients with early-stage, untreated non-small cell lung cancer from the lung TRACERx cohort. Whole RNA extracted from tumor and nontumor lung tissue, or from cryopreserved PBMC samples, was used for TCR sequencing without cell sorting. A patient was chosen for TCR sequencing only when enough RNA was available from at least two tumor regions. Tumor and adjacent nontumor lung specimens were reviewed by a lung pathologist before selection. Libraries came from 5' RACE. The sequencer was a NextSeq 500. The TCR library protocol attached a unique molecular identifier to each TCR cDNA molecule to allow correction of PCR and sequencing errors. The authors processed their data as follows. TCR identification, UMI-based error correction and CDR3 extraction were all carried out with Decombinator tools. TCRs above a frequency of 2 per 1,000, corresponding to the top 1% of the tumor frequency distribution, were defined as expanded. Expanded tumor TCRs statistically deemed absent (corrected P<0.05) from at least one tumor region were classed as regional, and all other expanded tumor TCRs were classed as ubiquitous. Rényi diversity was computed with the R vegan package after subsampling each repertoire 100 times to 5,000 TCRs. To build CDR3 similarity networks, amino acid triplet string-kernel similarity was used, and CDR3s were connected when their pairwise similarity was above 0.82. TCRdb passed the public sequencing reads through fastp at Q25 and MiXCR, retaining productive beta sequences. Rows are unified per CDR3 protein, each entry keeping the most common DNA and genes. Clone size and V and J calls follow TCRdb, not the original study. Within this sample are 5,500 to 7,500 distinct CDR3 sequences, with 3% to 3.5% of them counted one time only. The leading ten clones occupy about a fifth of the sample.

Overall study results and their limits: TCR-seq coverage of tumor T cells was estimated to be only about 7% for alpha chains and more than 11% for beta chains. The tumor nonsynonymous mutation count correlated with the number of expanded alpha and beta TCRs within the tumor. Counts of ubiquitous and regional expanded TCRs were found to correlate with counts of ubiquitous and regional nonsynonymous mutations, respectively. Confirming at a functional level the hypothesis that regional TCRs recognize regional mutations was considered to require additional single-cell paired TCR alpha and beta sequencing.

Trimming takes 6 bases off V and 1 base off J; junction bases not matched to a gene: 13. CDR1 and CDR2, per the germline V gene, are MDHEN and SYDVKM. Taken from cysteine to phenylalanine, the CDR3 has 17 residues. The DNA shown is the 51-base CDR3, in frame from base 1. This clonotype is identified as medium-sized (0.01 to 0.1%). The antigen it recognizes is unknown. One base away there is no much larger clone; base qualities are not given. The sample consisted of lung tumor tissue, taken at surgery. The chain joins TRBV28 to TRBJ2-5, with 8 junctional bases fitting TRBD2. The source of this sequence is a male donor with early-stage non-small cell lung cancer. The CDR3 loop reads CASRSRRLASIQETQYF. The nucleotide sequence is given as TGTGCCAGCAGATCAAGGCGACTAGCGAGCATCCAAGAGACCCAGTACTTC.